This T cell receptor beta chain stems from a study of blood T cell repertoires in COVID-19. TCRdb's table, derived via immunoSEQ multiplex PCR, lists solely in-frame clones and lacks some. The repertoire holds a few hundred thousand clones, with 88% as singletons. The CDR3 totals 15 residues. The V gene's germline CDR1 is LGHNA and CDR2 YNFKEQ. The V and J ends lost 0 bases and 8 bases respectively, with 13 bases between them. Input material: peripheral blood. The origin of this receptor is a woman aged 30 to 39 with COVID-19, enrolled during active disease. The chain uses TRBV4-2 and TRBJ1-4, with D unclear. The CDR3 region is CASSQDYRRGEKLFF. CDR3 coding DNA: TGTGCCAGCAGCCAAGATTACAGACGCGGGGAAAAACTGTTTTTT.